This record looks at one T cell receptor (beta chain) sequence and its context. Its cognate antigen has yet to be identified. No per-base quality is available; no much larger clone lies one base away. Pancreas tissue with chronic pancreatitis was obtained from patients having total pancreatectomy with islet autotransplantation (TPIAT). The chronic pancreatitis patients who were included had no known history of diabetes. Genomic DNA was extracted directly from bulk pancreas tissue, without T cell sorting, for TCRbeta sequencing. No particular cause of disease was identified in patients with idiopathic chronic pancreatitis. Pancreas tissues were collected consecutively from patients and organ donors at two US centers. The germline V gene provides CDR1 MDHEN and CDR2 SYDVKM. V is cut by 7 bases and J by 2 bases, and the space between the germline ends is 14 bases. Including cysteine and phenylalanine, the CDR3 has 14 amino acids. CDR3 DNA is the only sequence kept; it has 42 bases, read in frame from the first base.

This record belongs to a study of immune characteristics of hereditary and idiopathic chronic pancreatitis. Notes on the research overall: The study profiled local pancreatic immune cells and TCRbeta repertoires in hereditary and idiopathic chronic pancreatitis compared with control organ donor pancreases. TCRbeta sequencing covered 5 control pancreases, under ten hereditary chronic pancreatitis pancreases and about six idiopathic chronic pancreatitis pancreases. The gDNA-based approach was chosen because it involved minimal in vitro experimental manipulation of pancreas-infiltrating T cells.

The paper as a whole reports these results and caveats: Among 13 chronic pancreatitis patients, the number of productive TCR rearrangements showed a positive correlation with disease severity scores. Differences in Vbeta-Jbeta gene family usage, including TRBV10, TRBV19, TRBV23 and TRBV5, were found between hereditary and idiopathic chronic pancreatitis. Both chronic pancreatitis groups showed significantly increased TCRbeta repertoire diversity and reduced clonality versus controls. Chronic pancreatitis caused by alcohol use was not included in the study. Because patient tissue could be obtained only at the time of TPIAT, immune findings may have been influenced by differences in disease duration.

Receptor libraries were prepared by the immunoSEQ multiplex PCR assay. From pancreatic genomic DNA, the TCRbeta CDR3 region along with adjacent sequences was amplified and then sequenced. On the authors' methods: Repertoire diversity was assessed as a mean normalized Shannon-Wiener index, together with productive clonality and counts of productive rearrangements. The nonparametric Mann-Whitney U test was used to compare repertoire metrics between the control and chronic pancreatitis groups. A clonotype counted as shared when its CDR3beta sequence had identical amino acid composition and length across subjects. Not all clones reach the TCRdb copy of this immuneACCESS table, which keeps in-frame sequences only. Checked studies attribute under half of the gap to unresolved V genes and leave the rest unexplained. V, J and clone size are those of that table, while D and trimming were read from the DNA. For this sample there are fewer than 10,000 clones; 79% appear just once. Approximately 15% of the sample is held by the ten biggest clonotypes.

The origin of this receptor is a human donor with chronic pancreatitis. The chain employs TRBV28 and TRBJ1-2; the D gene is unclear. The sample comprised pancreas tissue with idiopathic chronic pancreatitis. This specimen's cell subset or site label, per the study, means: chronic pancreatitis without an identified cause. The CDR3 is CASTLGGQNYGYTF. The base sequence is TGTGCCAGCACCCTCGGTGGGCAGAACTATGGCTACACCTTC.